This T cell receptor (beta chain) was recorded in a study of blood T cell repertoires in COVID-19. As for the study in general: Samples came from the United States, Italy and Spain, spanning acute and convalescent COVID-19. The cDNA or gDNA used as material had been derived from T cells, B-cell-depleted T cells, or PBMCs.

Germline values: CDR1 LNHDA, CDR2 SQIVND (reference sequence). The length of the CDR3 is 16 residues. Between the trimmed V and J ends, which lost 1 base and 12 bases, there was a span of 19 bases. In the study's own analysis: Amplification of reference gene primers provided the estimated nucleated cell counts. Sequenced by immunoSEQ multiplex PCR; TCRdb stores in-frame clones only, minus some. D and trimming were read from the DNA, whereas the V and J calls and clone size are those reported in that table. Among some 200,000 clones listed, 85% were seen once. Followed over time, Seattle patients had been enrolled while infection was active.

The clonotype comes from a woman aged 70-85 years with COVID-19, enrolled during active disease. What was sequenced was peripheral blood. The chain uses TRBV19 and TRBJ1-6; a weak D match, TRBD1 (6 bases). The CDR3 nucleotides are TGTGCCAGTAGTATAGGTGCATACAGGGATTATGGACCCCTCCACTTT. Translated, it gives CASSIGAYRDYGPLHF.